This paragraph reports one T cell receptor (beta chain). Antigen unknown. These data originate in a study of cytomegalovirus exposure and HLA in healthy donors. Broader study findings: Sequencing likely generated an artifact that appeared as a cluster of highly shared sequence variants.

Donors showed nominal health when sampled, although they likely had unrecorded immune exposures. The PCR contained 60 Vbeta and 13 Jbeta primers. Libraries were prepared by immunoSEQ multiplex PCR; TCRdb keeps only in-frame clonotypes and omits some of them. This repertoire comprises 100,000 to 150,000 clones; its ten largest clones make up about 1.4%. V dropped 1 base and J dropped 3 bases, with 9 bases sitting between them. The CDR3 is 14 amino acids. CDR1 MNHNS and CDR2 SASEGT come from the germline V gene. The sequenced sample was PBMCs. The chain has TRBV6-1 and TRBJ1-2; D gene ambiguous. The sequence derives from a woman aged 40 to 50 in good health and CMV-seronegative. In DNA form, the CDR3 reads TGTGCCAGCAGTGAAGGATACAGTGACTATGGCTACACCTTC. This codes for CASSEGYSDYGYTF.